A single TCR beta chain is shown here with its context. Its antigen is unidentified. The source of the sample is a study of identical twins' blood T cells. This CDR3 comprises 14 residues. Germline CDR1 SGHNT, CDR2 YYREEE (reference sequence). Trimming removed 1 base from V and 6 bases from J, with 14 bases in between. Overall study findings and caveats: Mainly, cloneset size products determined shared clonotypes, twins included.

A previously described protocol, modified, built RNA-based TCR cDNA libraries. TCRdb itself ran the 5' RACE reads through MiXCR, one entry per CDR3 protein. The table records roughly 1,300 distinct CDR3 sequences, roughly 70% of them present only once. V is TRBV5-4 and J is TRBJ2-7, with D possibly being TRBD1 (6 bases). The TCR sequence derives from a woman between 18 and 49 years old in good health. What was sequenced was PBMCs. The CDR3 sequence: CASSLTGSSLEQYF. In DNA form, the CDR3 reads TGTGCCAGCAGCTTGACAGGGAGTTCGCTCGAGCAGTACTTC.